This T cell receptor beta chain came from a study of siplizumab effects on memory and regulatory T cells. CDR1 is MGHDK and CDR2 is SYGVNS in the germline V gene. Trimming left V 2 bases short and J 4 bases short, with 9 bases between. CDR3 length equals 13 residues. Whole-study findings and limits: Most proliferating CD4+ or CD8+ clones, roughly 75-95%, had no naive or memory assignment.

Of note for this clone: The antigen is not known.

Profiling relied on immunoSEQ multiplex PCR, and the TCRdb table lists in-frame clones only, not all of them. The table includes some 81,000 clones, 85% to 95% detected once. The source material was CD8+ T cells sorted from blood. This clonotype was sampled from a human donor in good health. The chain recombines TRBV25-1 with TRBJ2-7, with D possibly TRBD1 on 5 matching bases. As DNA, the CDR3 is TGTGCCAGCAGTGAACAGGGTCAGTACGAGCAGTACTTC. It translates to CASSEQGQYEQYF.